This T cell receptor (beta chain) stems from a study of T cell changes during pregnancy in multiple sclerosis (dated by TCRdb to the late 2010s). About the investigation overall: In women with multiple sclerosis, the researchers looked at how the T cell repertoire shifted as pregnancy progressed.

The library was produced with the immunoSEQ multiplex PCR assay. This immuneACCESS table, as held by TCRdb, lists in-frame sequences with V and J called but not all clones. Of the missing ones, under half trace to an unresolved V gene in checked studies; the others have no known cause. Present in this sample are some 59,000 clones, 89% of which were seen just once. The ten most abundant clones make up roughly 2.7% of the sample. About this clone itself: Its recognized antigen is unknown. No base-level quality is on record; no much larger clone is a single base apart.

This receptor was obtained from a female donor with multiple sclerosis, enrolled in a pregnancy study. Sequencing was performed on peripheral blood, taken in the first trimester of pregnancy.

The DNA is as follows: TGTGCCAGCAGCTTGATTACGGGAGGGTCCCCCGAGCAGTACTTC. Its protein product is CASSLITGGSPEQYF. The chain joins TRBV5-4 to TRBJ2-7; TRBD2 aligns with 8 central bases. The junction shows trimming of 1 base on V and 6 bases on J, and the gene matches do not reach 9 bases of it. The CDR3 runs 15 amino acids, cysteine and phenylalanine included. The DNA shown is the 45-base CDR3, in frame from base 1. From the germline V gene (reference sequence), CDR1 is SGHNT and CDR2 is YYREEE.